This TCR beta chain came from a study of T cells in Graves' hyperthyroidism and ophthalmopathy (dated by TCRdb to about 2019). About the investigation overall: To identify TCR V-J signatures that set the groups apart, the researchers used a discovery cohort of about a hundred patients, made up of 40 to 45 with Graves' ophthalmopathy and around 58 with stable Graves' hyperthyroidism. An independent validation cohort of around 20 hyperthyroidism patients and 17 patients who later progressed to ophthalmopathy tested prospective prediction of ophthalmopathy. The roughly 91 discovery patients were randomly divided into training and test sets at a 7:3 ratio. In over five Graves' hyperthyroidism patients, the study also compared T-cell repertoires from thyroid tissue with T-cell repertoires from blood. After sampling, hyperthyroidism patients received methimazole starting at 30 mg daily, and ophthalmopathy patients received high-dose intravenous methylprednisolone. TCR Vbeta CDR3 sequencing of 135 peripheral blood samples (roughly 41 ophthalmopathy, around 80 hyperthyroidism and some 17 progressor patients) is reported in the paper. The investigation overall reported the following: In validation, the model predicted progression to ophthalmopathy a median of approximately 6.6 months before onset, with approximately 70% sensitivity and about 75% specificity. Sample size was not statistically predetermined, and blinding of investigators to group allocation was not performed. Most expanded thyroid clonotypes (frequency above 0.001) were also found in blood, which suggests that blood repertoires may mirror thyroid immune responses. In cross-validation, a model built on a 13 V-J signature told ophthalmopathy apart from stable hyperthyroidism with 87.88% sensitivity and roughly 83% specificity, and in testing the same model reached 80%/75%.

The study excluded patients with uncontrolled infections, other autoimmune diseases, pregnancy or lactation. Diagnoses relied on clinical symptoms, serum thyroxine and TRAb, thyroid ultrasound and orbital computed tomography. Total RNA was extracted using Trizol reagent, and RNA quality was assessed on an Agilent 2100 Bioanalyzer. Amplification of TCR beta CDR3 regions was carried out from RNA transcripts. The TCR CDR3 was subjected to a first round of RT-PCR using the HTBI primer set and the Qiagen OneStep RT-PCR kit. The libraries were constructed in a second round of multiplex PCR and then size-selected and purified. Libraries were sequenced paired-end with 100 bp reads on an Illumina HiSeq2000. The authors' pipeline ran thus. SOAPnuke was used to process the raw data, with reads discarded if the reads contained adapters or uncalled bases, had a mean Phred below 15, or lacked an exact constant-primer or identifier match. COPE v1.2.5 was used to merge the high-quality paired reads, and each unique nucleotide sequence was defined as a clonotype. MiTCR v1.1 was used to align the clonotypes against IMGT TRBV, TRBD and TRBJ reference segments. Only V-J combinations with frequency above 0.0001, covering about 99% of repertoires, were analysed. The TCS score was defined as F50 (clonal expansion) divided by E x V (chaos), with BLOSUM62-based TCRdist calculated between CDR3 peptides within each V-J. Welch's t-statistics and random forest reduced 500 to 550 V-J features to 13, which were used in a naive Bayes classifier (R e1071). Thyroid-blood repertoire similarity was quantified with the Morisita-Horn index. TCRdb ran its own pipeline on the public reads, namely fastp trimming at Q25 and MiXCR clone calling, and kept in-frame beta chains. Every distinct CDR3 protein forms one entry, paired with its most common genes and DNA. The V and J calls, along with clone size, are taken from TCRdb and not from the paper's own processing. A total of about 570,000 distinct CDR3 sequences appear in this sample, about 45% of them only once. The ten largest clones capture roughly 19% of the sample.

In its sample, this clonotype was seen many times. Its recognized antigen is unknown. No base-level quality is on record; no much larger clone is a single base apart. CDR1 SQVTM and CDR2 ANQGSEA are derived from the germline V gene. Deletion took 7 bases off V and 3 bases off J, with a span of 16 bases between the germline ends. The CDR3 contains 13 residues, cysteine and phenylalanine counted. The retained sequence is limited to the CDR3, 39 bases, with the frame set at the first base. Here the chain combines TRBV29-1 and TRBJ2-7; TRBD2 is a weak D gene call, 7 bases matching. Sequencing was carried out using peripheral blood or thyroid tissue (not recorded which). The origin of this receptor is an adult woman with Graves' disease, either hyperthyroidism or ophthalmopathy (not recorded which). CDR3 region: CSAEGGVDYEQYF. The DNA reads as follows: TGCAGCGCCGAGGGGGGGGTGGACTACGAGCAGTACTTC.